Detailed here is one TCR beta chain. Its cognate antigen is unknown. Germline V gene sequence: CDR1 MNHEY, CDR2 SMNVEV (reference sequence). V was pared by 5 bases and J by 4 bases, with 15 bases between. The CDR3 runs to 15 residues. The method was immunoSEQ multiplex PCR; TCRdb's version includes in-frame clones alone and lacks a portion of them. Altogether 55,000 to 80,000 clones are present, 81% being singletons, with the ten largest covering 1%. The data originate from a study of OX40 agonist ivuxolimab in advanced cancers. Study-wide results and caveats: Certain nonresponding patients likewise had low normalized T-cell clonal expansion. Dosing at 0.1 to 3.0 mg/kg was accompanied by clonal expansion of CD4+ and CD8+ blood T cells by week 6. Among the lowest levels of clonal expansion were found in partial responders at 0.1-3.0 mg/kg.

The chain links TRBV27 to TRBJ2-1, with D uncertain. The receptor's source is an adult with an advanced solid tumor such as melanoma, head and neck, liver or kidney cancer. This specimen was CD4+ or CD8+ T cells sorted from blood, taken in a trial of the OX40 agonist ivuxolimab. For the CDR3, the DNA is TGTGCCAGCAGTCGCGACGGCAGCGCGTACAATGAGCAGTTCTTC. Translated: CASSRDGSAYNEQFF.